Shown below are 18 T cell receptor beta chains from a single sample sequenced in a study of CD8 T cells in Susac syndrome. With random hexamers, roughly 0.45 to 1 ug RNA was reverse transcribed. TCRdb independently ran MiXCR on the immunoSEQ multiplex PCR reads; one entry per CDR3 protein. The sample holds 120,000 or so distinct CDR3 sequences, around 94% seen once. Sequencing was performed on CD8+ T cells from PBMCs. These receptors were collected from a human donor with Susac syndrome.

The V call is TRBV5-4, the J call TRBJ1-2; 7 bases align to TRBD1. CDR3 length: 15 amino acids. CDR1 and CDR2 from the germline V gene are SGHNT and YYREEE (reference sequence). V shed 9 bases, J shed 2 bases, and the junction held 13 bases outside the gene matches. The CDR3 protein is CATRSEQTGNYGYTF. The CDR3 coding sequence is TGTGCCACCCGCTCAGAACAGACAGGGAACTATGGCTACACCTTC.

The rearrangement uses TRBV5-4 and TRBJ2-7; perhaps TRBD2 as D (5 bases). V was trimmed by 4 bases and J by 1 base, leaving 18 bases between them. Germline V gene lookup returns CDR1 SGHNT and CDR2 YYREEE (reference sequence). This CDR3 spans 16 amino acids. The CDR3 DNA reads as TGTGCCAGCAGCCCAAATGAGGGAATCTATTCCTACGAGCAGTACTTC. It yields the protein CASSPNEGIYSYEQYF.

The J gene is TRBJ2-1, the V gene TRBV7-8; 12 bases agree with TRBD2. From germline, CDR1 is SGHVS and CDR2 FQNEAQ. CDR3 length: 16 residues. Trimming cost V 7 bases and J 5 bases; bases outside gene matches: 9. The CDR3 bases are TGTGCCAGCAACCCTACTAGCGGGAGGTCCCACAATGAGCAGTTCTTC. Translated: CASNPTSGRSHNEQFF. Looking up the rest from reference TRBV7-8 and TRBJ2-1 gives the full variable domain: GAGVSQSPRYKVAKRGQDVALRCDPISGHVSLFWYQQALGQGPEFLTYFQNEAQLDKSGLPSDRFFAERPEGSVSTLKIQRTQQEDSAVYLCASNPTSGRSHNEQFFGPGTRLTVL.

Here the CDR3 DNA reads TGCAGCGTTGAAGTAGGGACGGCAACCTACAATGAGCAGTTCTTC. Translated: CSVEVGTATYNEQFF. The chain recombines TRBV29-1 with TRBJ2-1; D could derive from TRBD1 or TRBD2 (5 bases each). Germline CDR1 reads SQVTM; CDR2 reads ANQGSEA. CDR3 length equals 15 residues. Trimming pared 1 base from V and 2 bases from J, leaving 12 bases between.

This clonotype was counted a single time. V is TRBV15 and J is TRBJ2-7; weak D call: TRBD1 (6 bases). V lost 0 bases and J lost 7, with 16 bases in between. There are 15 residues in the CDR3. Germline V CDR1 and CDR2: LNHNV, YYDKDF (reference sequence). The DNA of the CDR3 is TGTGCCACCAGCAGAGAACAGGGTCCCCCTCGGGAGCAGTACTTC. Translating gives CATSREQGPPREQYF.

The chain recombines TRBV4-3 with TRBJ2-1; 9 bases fit TRBD2. CDR1 is LGHNA, CDR2 YSLEER, per germline. The V segment lost 1 base and the J segment 8 bases; nucleotides outside the gene matches: 6. The CDR3 runs 15 residues. The CDR3 spells CASSQAAGGPYEQFF. In DNA form, the CDR3 reads TGCGCCAGCAGCCAAGCGGCGGGAGGGCCCTATGAGCAGTTCTTC.

This chain joins TRBV12-3 or TRBV12-4 and TRBJ2-5; D gene uncertain. This CDR3 is 13 amino acids long. Trimming left V 0 bases short and J 7 bases short, with 9 bases between. The chain's CDR3 is CASSLAQRRTQYF. In DNA form, the CDR3 reads TGTGCCAGCAGTTTAGCCCAGAGGCGGACCCAGTACTTC.

The chain recombines TRBV4-1 with TRBJ1-1; D unclear. V shed 0 bases and J shed 4 bases, with 15 bases lying between them. Germline CDR1 and CDR2: MGHRA and YSYEKL. This CDR3 comprises 16 residues. This CDR3 reads CASSQDGLGVSTEAFF. The CDR3, as DNA: TGCGCCAGCAGCCAAGACGGCCTCGGGGTAAGCACTGAAGCTTTCTTT.

The CDR3 reads CASGSQVSGDQPQHF. Written as DNA, the CDR3 is TGTGCTAGTGGTTCTCAGGTTTCGGGGGATCAGCCCCAGCATTTT. This chain links TRBV12-5 with TRBJ1-5; D perhaps matches TRBD1 (5 bases). CDR1 and CDR2 from the germline V gene are LGHNT and FRNRAP. V dropped 4 bases and J dropped 5 bases, with 15 bases sitting between them. The CDR3 is made up of 15 amino acids.

The rearrangement uses TRBV2 and TRBJ2-1; D is unclear. Germline V gene lookup returns CDR1 SNHLY and CDR2 FYNNEI. With 3 bases removed from V and 0 bases from J, the gap between germline ends came to 15 bases. This CDR3 is 17 amino acids long. CDR3 DNA sequence: TGTGCCAGCAGTGAGGCTAGTCCTTATAGCTCCTACAATGAGCAGTTCTTC. The encoded protein is CASSEASPYSSYNEQFF.

V gene TRBV11-1 combines with J gene TRBJ2-2; 8 bases fit TRBD1. The V gene end was trimmed by 5 bases and the J gene end by 6 bases; junction bases not matched to a gene: 8. Germline V gene sequence: CDR1 SGHAT, CDR2 FQDESV (reference sequence). The CDR3 is 15 amino acids. This chain's CDR3 is CASSPGTGSAGELFF. The CDR3 bases are TGTGCCAGCAGCCCCGGGACAGGATCGGCCGGGGAGCTGTTTTTT.

The DNA of the CDR3 is TGTGCCAGCAGCTCGCGTCCGGGACAGCAAATCGGGACGAACACCGGGGAGCTGTTTTTT. It codes for CASSSRPGQQIGTNTGELFF. The V gene is TRBV6-2 or TRBV6-3, the J gene TRBJ2-2, with 7 nucleotides matching TRBD1. Germline V lookup: CDR1 MNHEY, CDR2 SVGEGT. V shed 6 bases and J 0 bases; nucleotides not matched to a gene: 19. CDR3 size: 20 residues.

The chain recombines TRBV5-4 with TRBJ2-1, with 8 bases fitting TRBD2. With V trimmed by 3 bases and J by 6 bases, 17 bases remained unmatched. The CDR3 consists of 18 residues. Per the germline V gene, CDR1 is SGHNT and CDR2 is YYREEE (reference sequence). The CDR3 loop is CASSSDWASGLKGNEQFF. DNA of the CDR3: TGTGCCAGCAGCTCTGATTGGGCTAGCGGGTTGAAGGGCAATGAGCAGTTCTTC.

This clonotype was counted a single time. V usage is TRBV2 and J usage is TRBJ2-7; 7 bases align to TRBD1. Germline V gives CDR1 SNHLY, CDR2 FYNNEI. V trimming: 7 bases; J trimming: 1 base; junction bases outside the gene matches: 7. This CDR3 is 14 amino acids long. The CDR3 spells CASNTGTESYEQYF. CDR3 DNA sequence: TGTGCCAGCAATACAGGGACAGAATCCTACGAGCAGTACTTC. Based on the CDR3 plus reference TRBV2 and TRBJ2-7, the full variable domain is EPEVTQTPSHQVTQMGQEVILRCVPISNHLYFYWYRQILGQKVEFLVSFYNNEISEKSEIFDDQFSVERPDGSNFTLKIRSTKLEDSAMYFCASNTGTESYEQYFGPGTRLTVT.

This chain connects TRBV7-9 to TRBJ1-5; D is perhaps TRBD1 (5 bases). The germline V and J ends were trimmed by 5 bases and 0 bases, with 8 bases remaining between them. The germline V gene has CDR1 SEHNR and CDR2 FQNEAQ (reference sequence). The CDR3 length is 14 residues. The CDR3 sequence: CASSRDSSNQPQHF. The CDR3, as DNA: TGTGCCAGCAGCCGAGACAGTAGCAATCAGCCCCAGCATTTT. The variable domain in full, with the rest retrieved from reference TRBV7-9 and TRBJ1-5, is DTGVSQNPRHKITKRGQNVTFRCDPISEHNRLYWYRQTLGQGPEFLTYFQNEAQLEKSRLLSDRFSAERPKGSFSTLEIQRTEQGDSAMYLCASSRDSSNQPQHFGDGTRLSIL.

The CDR3 nucleotides read TGTGCCAGCAGCTTAGACCACAATGGGGGCATTCAGTACTTC. Its translation is CASSLDHNGGIQYF. The chain uses TRBV7-9 and TRBJ2-4; perhaps D is TRBD1 or TRBD2 (5 bases each). V dropped 1 base and J dropped 9 bases, with 13 bases sitting between them. This CDR3 spans 14 amino acids. Germline CDR1 SEHNR, CDR2 FQNEAQ (reference sequence).

CDR3 region: CASSEGGSINSPLHF. CDR3 bases: TGTGCCAGCAGTGAAGGGGGTTCAATAAATTCACCCCTCCACTTT. The chain has TRBV2 and TRBJ1-6; D gene ambiguous. CDR1 is SNHLY and CDR2 is FYNNEI in the germline V gene. Trimming took off 1 base at V and 7 bases at J, with 11 bases between the two ends. The CDR3 has 15 amino acids.

This chain joins TRBV10-3 and TRBJ1-2; a possible D gene is TRBD1 (5 bases). In germline, CDR1 is ENHRY, CDR2 SYGVKD. V was trimmed by 3 bases and J by 4 bases, leaving 15 bases between them. This CDR3 has 15 amino acids. The chain's CDR3 is CAISDQGDILYGYTF. CDR3 nucleotide sequence: TGTGCCATCAGTGATCAGGGTGATATCCTCTATGGCTACACCTTC.